Listed below are T cell receptor beta chains from one sample, sequenced in a study of OX40 agonist ivuxolimab in advanced cancers. Sequencing used immunoSEQ multiplex PCR; TCRdb keeps in-frame clones, though not all of them. This table holds 90,000 to 120,000 clones, approximately 90% found once. The source material was CD4+ or CD8+ T cells sorted from blood, sampled in a trial of the OX40 agonist ivuxolimab. The receptors shown here come from an adult with an advanced solid tumor such as melanoma, head and neck, liver or kidney cancer. CDR3s include the opening cysteine and the closing phenylalanine or tryptophan. Each record gives: J gene, clone size, V gene, D gene, CDR3 protein, CDR3 DNA. A D gene is named only where the DNA matches it firmly. Clone size is not always given. Where it is, it says once, few, many or a class for expanded clones.

TRBJ1-2,-,TRBV4-1,-,CASSQERGSNYGYTF,TGCGCCAGCAGCCAAGAGAGGGGGTCTAACTATGGCTACACCTTC
TRBJ2-4,-,TRBV6-6,-,CASRTGQTGNIQYF,TGTGCCAGCAGGACTGGCCAGACGGGAAACATTCAGTACTTC
TRBJ1-4,-,TRBV2,-,CASSERTVGLRSNEKLFF,TGTGCCAGCAGTGAACGGACAGTAGGTCTAAGAAGTAATGAAAAACTGTTTTTT
TRBJ2-1,once,TRBV2,TRBD2,CASRVAGGSAEQFF,TGTGCCAGCAGAGTAGCGGGGGGGTCCGCTGAGCAGTTCTTC
TRBJ1-3,-,TRBV30,-,CAWSSGFGNTIYF,TGTGCCTGGTCGAGTGGTTTTGGAAACACCATATATTTT
TRBJ2-5,-,TRBV7-2,-,CASSLKARGATQYF,TGTGCCAGCAGCTTAAAAGCGAGGGGTGCGACCCAGTACTTC
TRBJ2-2,-,TRBV6-5,-,CASSSRHPGELFF,TGTGCCAGCAGTTCCCGACACCCCGGGGAGCTGTTTTTT
TRBJ2-7,-,TRBV30,-,CAWSSTTRGYEQYF,TGTGCCTGGAGTTCAACGACTAGAGGGTACGAGCAGTACTTC
TRBJ1-1,-,TRBV7-7,-,CASSLGQNTEAFF,TGTGCTAGCAGCCTGGGACAAAACACTGAAGCTTTCTTT
TRBJ2-7,-,TRBV6-5,-,CASSYSRGPYEQYF,TGTGCCAGCAGTTACTCGAGGGGTCCCTACGAGCAGTACTTC
TRBJ1-2,-,TRBV7-8,TRBD1,CASSSTGAGGYAF,TGTGCCAGCAGCTCGACAGGGGCAGGAGGCTACGCCTTC
TRBJ2-7,-,TRBV5-4,-,CASSLGQDHYEQYF,TGTGCCAGCAGCTTGGGGCAGGATCACTACGAGCAGTACTTC
TRBJ1-1,-,TRBV11-1,-,CASSLIQGLAEAFF,TGTGCCAGCAGCTTAATTCAGGGGCTCGCTGAAGCTTTCTTT